Below are 20 T cell receptor beta chains sequenced from a single sample in a study of STAT5B mutations in CD4+ large granular lymphocyte leukemia. Using immunoSEQ multiplex PCR, the repertoire was profiled, and TCRdb retains in-frame clones only, with some absent. The data show about 32,000 clones, 71% seen once. The sample was CD4+ T cells from blood buffy coats. The receptors were sampled from a human donor in good health.

This chain joins TRBV30 and TRBJ2-2; TRBD1 matches 10 bases. This CDR3 region has 17 residues. Germline V gives CDR1 GTSNPN, CDR2 SVGIG (reference sequence). Trimming cost V 2 bases and J 5 bases; bases outside gene matches: 11. The CDR3 sequence is CAWSQIPGQGRTGELFF. CDR3 nucleotide sequence: TGTGCCTGGAGTCAGATACCGGGACAGGGGAGGACCGGGGAGCTGTTTTTT.

The chain employs TRBV18 and TRBJ1-3; unclear D gene. The germline V and J ends were trimmed by 4 bases and 8 bases, with 9 bases remaining between them. This CDR3 comprises 12 residues. The germline gives CDR1 KGHSH, CDR2 LQKENI. In DNA form, the CDR3 reads TGTGCCAGCTCACGCGCCGGGGACACCATATATTTT. This sequence encodes CASSRAGDTIYF.

The V gene is TRBV5-1, the J gene TRBJ2-3, with 10 bases identical to TRBD1. Germline CDR1 is SGHRS and CDR2 is YFSETQ. Losses at the gene ends were 4 bases for V and 6 bases for J; bases not matched to a gene: 5. This CDR3 is built from 14 residues. The CDR3 bases are TGCGCCAGCAGCCCGGGACAGGGGTTGGATACGCAGTATTTT. Protein product: CASSPGQGLDTQYF.

This clone has just a few counts. The chain is built from TRBV25-1 and TRBJ1-2, with D uncertain. V gave up 5 bases and J gave up 3 bases, with 7 bases separating them. Germline lookup yields CDR1 MGHDK and CDR2 SYGVNS. CDR3 length: 12 amino acids. CDR3 in amino acids: CASSRTDYGYTF. DNA of the CDR3: TGTGCCAGCAGTCGGACGGACTATGGCTACACCTTC.

The chain recombines TRBV6-5 with TRBJ1-5; D may be TRBD1 (5 bases). V lost 8 bases, J lost 6 bases, and 11 bases lay in between. CDR1 is MNHEY and CDR2 is SVGAGI in the germline V gene. The CDR3 spans 12 residues. In DNA form, the CDR3 reads TGTGCCAGCGCCCGGGGCAGTCAGCCCCAGCATTTT. Translated, it gives CASARGSQPQHF.

This rearrangement joins TRBV7-6 to TRBJ2-3; possibly TRBD2 for D (5 bases). This CDR3 is built from 15 residues. Trimming removed 0 bases from V and 4 bases from J, with 11 bases in between. Germline assignment: CDR1 SGHVS and CDR2 FNYEAQ. The CDR3 bases are TGTGCCAGCAGCTTAGCGGCGGGCCCCCCAGATACGCAGTATTTT. It is translated as CASSLAAGPPDTQYF.

The rearrangement links TRBV13 to TRBJ1-1; maybe TRBD1 (5 bases). Trimming removed 4 bases from V and 2 bases from J, with 11 bases in between. The CDR3 is made up of 14 amino acids. Germline CDR1 and CDR2: PRHDT and FYEKMQ (reference sequence). The CDR3 bases are TGTGCCAGCAGCTGGGGGGGAGGAAACACTGAAGCTTTCTTT. Its translation is CASSWGGGNTEAFF.

The chain links TRBV28 to TRBJ1-3; D remains ambiguous. Per the germline V gene, CDR1 is MDHEN and CDR2 is SYDVKM. V gave up 4 bases and J gave up 7 bases, with 5 bases separating them. This CDR3 contains 11 residues. CDR3 sequence (DNA): TGTGCCAGCAGTTCACCCAACACCATATATTTT. This translates into CASSSPNTIYF.

The chain has TRBV18 and TRBJ1-3; unclear D gene. V lost 6 bases and J lost 0, with 24 bases in between. This CDR3 is built from 19 residues. Germline V lookup: CDR1 KGHSH, CDR2 LQKENI. The DNA of the CDR3 is TGTGCCAGCTCCCCCTTGAACGCAATTGCCGGGGTCTCTGGAAACACCATATATTTT. This codes for CASSPLNAIAGVSGNTIYF.

V gene TRBV2 combines with J gene TRBJ2-2; 10 positions agree with TRBD2. After removal of 6 bases from V and 3 bases from J, the junction contained 4 bases not matched to a gene. Germline V gives CDR1 SNHLY, CDR2 FYNNEI. The CDR3 is 15 residues long. The CDR3 spells CASSWTSGYTGELFF. DNA for the CDR3: TGTGCCAGCAGCTGGACTAGCGGATACACCGGGGAGCTGTTTTTT.

This sequence joins TRBV6-6 and TRBJ2-3; 7 positions agree with TRBD2. Germline V CDR1 and CDR2: MNHNY, SVGAGI (reference sequence). V dropped 1 base and J dropped 1; count of bases not matched to a gene: 2. The CDR3 is 15 amino acids. CDR3: CASSYFAGGTDTQYF. In DNA form, the CDR3 reads TGTGCCAGCAGTTACTTTGCGGGGGGCACAGATACGCAGTATTTT.

The rearrangement joins TRBV5-1 to TRBJ1-2, with D maybe TRBD1 (6 bases). V lost 0 bases and J 0 bases, leaving 15 bases between the germline ends. Germline loops: CDR1 SGHRS, CDR2 YFSETQ. The CDR3 has 17 residues. The DNA of the CDR3 is TGCGCCAGCAGCTTGGCTGGGGGCGTGGGTGCTAACTATGGCTACACCTTC. Its protein product is CASSLAGGVGANYGYTF.

This rearrangement joins TRBV2 to TRBJ1-4, with D perhaps matching TRBD1 (5 bases). The germline V and J ends were trimmed by 1 base and 8 bases, with 14 bases remaining between them. The CDR3 contains 15 residues. Germline V CDR1 and CDR2: SNHLY, FYNNEI. CDR3 loop: CASSEGGQGYEKLFF. The DNA for the CDR3 is TGTGCCAGCAGTGAAGGAGGGCAGGGTTACGAAAAACTGTTTTTT. Drawing the rest from reference TRBV2 and TRBJ1-4, the complete variable domain is EPEVTQTPSHQVTQMGQEVILRCVPISNHLYFYWYRQILGQKVEFLVSFYNNEISEKSEIFDDQFSVERPDGSNFTLKIRSTKLEDSAMYFCASSEGGQGYEKLFFGSGTQLSVL.

The CDR3 protein is CASSLRREGASGNTIYF. The CDR3 bases are TGTGCCAGCAGTTTAAGGCGGGAGGGGGCCTCTGGAAACACCATATATTTT. V usage is TRBV28 and J usage is TRBJ1-3, with 7 bases lining up with TRBD1. J gave up 0 bases and V 2 bases, and 7 bases lay outside the gene matches. This CDR3 comprises 17 residues. The germline gives CDR1 MDHEN, CDR2 SYDVKM. Complete variable domain (other parts from reference TRBV28 and TRBJ1-3): DVKVTQSSRYLVKRTGEKVFLECVQDMDHENMFWYRQDPGLGLRLIYFSYDVKMKEKGDIPEGYSVSREKKERFSLILESASTNQTSMYLCASSLRREGASGNTIYFGEGSWLTVV.

This clone was found a few times. J is TRBJ1-4 and V is TRBV27; 7 positions match TRBD1. The CDR3 length is 13 residues. Germline trimming cut 2 bases from V and 8 bases from J; bases unmatched to any gene: 2. Germline V gene sequence: CDR1 MNHEY, CDR2 SMNVEV (reference sequence). This CDR3 is CASSLAGGEKLFF. DNA for the CDR3: TGTGCCAGCAGTTTAGCAGGGGGGGAAAAACTGTTTTTT.

The chain recombines TRBV18 with TRBJ2-5; maybe TRBD1 (7 bases). Trimming left V 6 bases short and J 1 base short, with 12 bases between. This CDR3 region has 14 residues. Germline V gene data show CDR1 as KGHSH and CDR2 as LQKENI. The CDR3 region is CASSPQGGQETQYF. The CDR3 coding sequence is TGTGCCAGCTCTCCGCAGGGGGGCCAAGAGACCCAGTACTTC. The full variable domain, its missing parts supplied by reference TRBV18 and TRBJ2-5, is NAGVMQNPRHLVRRRGQEARLRCSPMKGHSHVYWYRQLPEEGLKFMVYLQKENIIDESGMPKERFSAEFPKEGPSILRIQQVVRGDSAAYFCASSPQGGQETQYFGPGTRLLVL.

The rearrangement joins TRBV29-1 to TRBJ2-5, with 7 bases identical to TRBD2. V was clipped by 7 bases and J by 4 bases; unmatched bases: 9. Per the germline V gene, CDR1 is SQVTM and CDR2 is ANQGSEA. The CDR3 totals 13 residues. DNA of the CDR3: TGCAGCGCCCGGGGGGTTGGAGCAGAGACCCAGTACTTC. Residues: CSARGVGAETQYF.

The chain joins TRBV29-1 to TRBJ2-7; D is possibly TRBD1 (6 bases). V was pared by 8 bases and J by 4 bases, with 18 bases between. CDR3 length: 13 residues. CDR1 is SQVTM, CDR2 ANQGSEA, per germline. Here the CDR3 reads CSSCTTGMYEQYF. The CDR3 DNA follows: TGCAGCTCTTGCACTACAGGGATGTACGAGCAGTACTTC.

This clone has just a few counts. V and J are TRBV4-1 and TRBJ1-1, with no clear D. This CDR3 contains 13 residues. Germline loops: CDR1 MGHRA, CDR2 YSYEKL. The V end was cut by 4 bases, the J end by 1 base, with 7 bases between. The CDR3 bases are TGCGCCAGCAGCCGCCCCCCGAACACTGAAGCTTTCTTT. It encodes CASSRPPNTEAFF.

The chain recombines TRBV5-3 with TRBJ1-4, with TRBD1 matching over 8 bases. TRBV5-3 is placed among ORFs of uncertain function. The CDR3 contains 21 residues. The V and J ends lost 0 bases and 3 bases, in that order; junction bases with no gene match: 19. The CDR3 bases are TGTGCCAGAAGCTTGGGCGGGAGGACAGGGACTTCTAAAAGGTCTAATGAAAAACTGTTTTTT. Its protein is CARSLGGRTGTSKRSNEKLFF.